These T cell receptor beta chains were read from a single sample in a study of preoperative IRX-2 immunotherapy in early breast cancer. Only in-frame clones appear in the TCRdb table, and some are missing; sequencing was by immunoSEQ multiplex PCR. The data show 20,000 to 25,000 clones, roughly 95% seen once. Sequencing used tumor tissue, obtained after IRX-2 immunotherapy. These TCRs come from a human donor with breast cancer. Both conserved end residues are part of each CDR3. A D gene is named only where the DNA matches it firmly. Clone sizes are given selectively: once, few, many, or a class where the clone is expanded.

J gene	D gene	V gene	clone size	CDR3 DNA	CDR3 protein
TRBJ2-7	TRBD2	TRBV6-5	once	TGTGCCAGCAGTTCTCGTGAGACTAGCGGTTACGAGCAGTACTTC	CASSSRETSGYEQYF
TRBJ1-1	.	TRBV14	.	TGTGCCAGCAGCCAAGGAAGACAACCGAACACTGAAGCTTTCTTT	CASSQGRQPNTEAFF
TRBJ2-6	.	TRBV5-1	.	TGCGCCAGCAGCTTGGTCGCAGGGGCTGGGGCCAACGTCCTAACTTTC	CASSLVAGAGANVLTF
TRBJ2-7	.	TRBV5-1	.	TGCGCCAGCAGCTTGTTTGGACAAACCTACGAGCAGTACTTC	CASSLFGQTYEQYF
TRBJ2-5	.	TRBV11-3	.	TGTGCCAGCAGCTTAGGTGGGGTTGGTCAACAAGAGACCCAGTACTTC	CASSLGGVGQQETQYF
TRBJ1-3	.	TRBV18	.	TGTGCCAGCTCACCTTCGACGGATGGAAACACCATATATTTT	CASSPSTDGNTIYF
TRBJ2-1	.	TRBV5-1	once	TGCGCCAGCAAGGGGGGGGTTCCTATCTCTTTCTACAATGAGCAGTTCTTC	CASKGGVPISFYNEQFF
TRBJ2-3	TRBD2	TRBV4-3	.	TGCGCCAGCAGCCCGGGGACTAGCGGGACAAGCACAGATACGCAGTATTTT	CASSPGTSGTSTDTQYF
TRBJ2-1	.	TRBV25-1	.	TGTGCCAGCAGTGTCGTACTAAATGAGCAGTTCTTC	CASSVVLNEQFF
TRBJ2-2	.	TRBV7-7	.	TGTGCTAGCAGCTCCGGGACTTCGAACACCGGGGAGCTGTTTTTT	CASSSGTSNTGELFF
TRBJ2-1	TRBD2	TRBV28	.	TGTGCCAGCAGTCAACTTAGCGGGAGGGCCTACAATGAGCAGTTCTTC	CASSQLSGRAYNEQFF
TRBJ2-6	.	TRBV11-1	.	TGTGCCAGCAGTCCCCAGTCTGGGGCCAACGTCCTGACTTTC	CASSPQSGANVLTF
TRBJ2-2	.	TRBV9	.	TGTGCCAGCAGCTATATAGGGGCCTCCTCGAGCACCGGGGAGCTGTTTTTT	CASSYIGASSSTGELFF
TRBJ2-1	.	TRBV10-3	.	TGTGCCATCACGGGTGGCAACCTCAATGAGCAGTTCTTC	CAITGGNLNEQFF
TRBJ1-3	.	TRBV15	.	TGTGCCACCAGCAGACCTTGGGGGGTTGGAAACACCATATATTTT	CATSRPWGVGNTIYF
TRBJ2-1	.	TRBV29-1	.	TGCAGCGTTGAAGTTCCCGGACTCTATTGGGGCAATGAGCAGTTCTTC	CSVEVPGLYWGNEQFF
TRBJ2-1	TRBD2	TRBV6-6	.	TGTGCCAGCGTAGGACTAGCCGGAAGCTCCTACAATGAGCAGTTCTTC	CASVGLAGSSYNEQFF
TRBJ1-5	.	TRBV6-1	.	TGTGCCAGCAGGACCGAGCTATATAGCAATCAGCCCCAGCATTTT	CASRTELYSNQPQHF
TRBJ1-1	.	TRBV28	.	TGTACCCCTCGGCTCGGAGGGCGGGGAACTGAAGCTTTCTTT	CTPRLGGRGTEAFF
TRBJ2-5	TRBD2	TRBV4-1	once	TGCGCCAGCAGCCAAGTAGCGGGGGCCCTCGGGGAGACCCAGTACTTC	CASSQVAGALGETQYF
TRBJ1-6	.	TRBV4-3	.	TGCGCCAGCAGCCCAATCCCGACAGGCCTTTCACCCCTCCACTTT	CASSPIPTGLSPLHF
TRBJ1-3	.	TRBV14	.	TGTGCCAGCAGCCAAGGAACTCACCACGGAAACACCATATATTTT	CASSQGTHHGNTIYF
TRBJ2-5	TRBD2	TRBV19	.	TGTGCCAGTAGTGTCAGCGGGGGAAGCGAGACCCAGTACTTC	CASSVSGGSETQYF
TRBJ2-7	.	TRBV27	.	TGTGCCAGCAGCCGGGGGACCTACGAGCAGTACTTC	CASSRGTYEQYF
TRBJ1-6	.	TRBV9	.	TGTGCCAGCACCGTCGGGGGGAACTATAATTCACCCCTCCACTTT	CASTVGGNYNSPLHF
TRBJ1-5	.	TRBV12-1	once	TGTGCCAGCAGCTTTGGGACAGGGGGAGGGCCCCAGCATTTT	CASSFGTGGGPQHF
TRBJ1-1	.	TRBV11-3	.	TGTGCCAGCAGCTTAGCCGGTTCTGAGGCTTTCTTT	CASSLAGSEAFF
TRBJ1-2	TRBD1	TRBV6-5	once	TGTGCCAGCAGTTCCACAGGGGACTATGGCTACACCTTC	CASSSTGDYGYTF
TRBJ2-7	TRBD2	TRBV10-2	.	TGCGCCAGCAGTGAGTTTCCGGGACTAGCGTACGAGCAGTACTTC	CASSEFPGLAYEQYF
TRBJ2-2	TRBD2	TRBV9	.	TGTGCCAGCAGCATAAGCGCCGGGGGGACGAACACCGGGGAGCTGTTTTTT	CASSISAGGTNTGELFF
TRBJ2-2	.	TRBV7-2	.	TGTGCCAGCAGCTTACTCGGGGGGCTCGGGGAGCTGTTTTTT	CASSLLGGLGELFF